Listed below are T cell receptor beta chains from one sample, sequenced in a study of OX40 agonist ivuxolimab in advanced cancers. Only in-frame clones appear in the TCRdb table, and some are missing; sequencing was by immunoSEQ multiplex PCR. Among about 45,000 clones listed, more than 80% were seen once. The source material was CD4+ or CD8+ T cells sorted from blood, sampled in a trial of the OX40 agonist ivuxolimab. These receptors were taken from an adult with an advanced solid tumor such as melanoma, head and neck, liver or kidney cancer. Both conserved end residues are part of each CDR3.

J gene: TRBJ2-1; V gene: TRBV21-1; CDR3 protein: CASTKPRGVLGRSYNEQFF
J gene: TRBJ2-1; V gene: TRBV4-1; CDR3 protein: CASSQTSVGEQFF
J gene: TRBJ1-5; V gene: TRBV15; CDR3 protein: CATSVDRGGVQPQHF
J gene: TRBJ2-3; V gene: TRBV27; CDR3 protein: CASIPGGSDQDTQYF
J gene: TRBJ2-2; V gene: TRBV2; CDR3 protein: CASRTAGELFF
J gene: TRBJ2-7; V gene: TRBV4-2; CDR3 protein: CASSLTGPPLSYEQYF
J gene: TRBJ2-6; V gene: TRBV9; CDR3 protein: CASSTPPGQGGSGANVLTF
J gene: TRBJ1-2; V gene: TRBV7-9; CDR3 protein: CASSGLPGMVAF
J gene: TRBJ2-7; V gene: TRBV4-1; CDR3 protein: CASSQLAGTDYEQYF
J gene: TRBJ2-7; V gene: TRBV28; CDR3 protein: CASSDPTNEQYF
J gene: TRBJ2-2; V gene: TRBV7-2; CDR3 protein: CASSFGTGELFF
J gene: TRBJ2-7; V gene: TRBV11-2; CDR3 protein: CASSFGTAYEQYF
J gene: TRBJ2-7; V gene: TRBV5-4; CDR3 protein: CASSPGHSSYEQYF
J gene: TRBJ1-1; V gene: TRBV30; CDR3 protein: CAWSWTGGEAEAFF
J gene: TRBJ1-1; V gene: TRBV7-2; CDR3 protein: CASRSGGSGTEAFF
J gene: TRBJ2-1; V gene: TRBV29-1; CDR3 protein: CSVVVFHYNEQFF
J gene: TRBJ1-2; V gene: TRBV29-1; CDR3 protein: CSVAGLDGYTF
J gene: TRBJ1-1; V gene: TRBV6-1; CDR3 protein: CASRGRVDDTEAFF
J gene: TRBJ2-1; V gene: TRBV2; CDR3 protein: CASSPGTGSSYNEQFF
J gene: TRBJ1-2; V gene: TRBV18; CDR3 protein: CASSPNRVDGYTF
J gene: TRBJ1-1; V gene: TRBV6-5; CDR3 protein: CASSKTGRNTEAFF
J gene: TRBJ2-7; V gene: TRBV2; CDR3 protein: CASTLPPSGGYEQYF
J gene: TRBJ2-2; V gene: TRBV27; CDR3 protein: CASAQYSGPTGELFF
J gene: TRBJ2-5; V gene: TRBV28; CDR3 protein: CASSPPGGLQETQYF
J gene: TRBJ2-3; V gene: TRBV4-1; CDR3 protein: CASSQEGRGADTQYF
J gene: TRBJ2-7; V gene: TRBV10-2; CDR3 protein: CASSDGTSGSSYEQYF
J gene: TRBJ2-5; V gene: TRBV4-1; CDR3 protein: CASSQDGRGDQETQYF
J gene: TRBJ2-2; V gene: TRBV19; CDR3 protein: CASSIEEGRNTGELFF
J gene: TRBJ1-5; V gene: TRBV7-3; CDR3 protein: CASSLRDRGRGCNQPQHF
J gene: TRBJ2-1; V gene: TRBV6-5; CDR3 protein: CASALRYNSYNEQFF
J gene: TRBJ2-7; V gene: TRBV4-1; CDR3 protein: CASSPTVLSSYEQYF
J gene: TRBJ2-1; V gene: TRBV13; CDR3 protein: CASSSTDWYNEQFF
J gene: TRBJ1-5; V gene: TRBV7-9; CDR3 protein: CASSFDRGLSNQPQHF
J gene: TRBJ1-5; V gene: TRBV6-6; CDR3 protein: CAGGTGDSNQPQHF
J gene: TRBJ2-4; V gene: TRBV13; CDR3 protein: CASSPGTGSVAKNIQYF
J gene: TRBJ2-3; V gene: TRBV2; CDR3 protein: CASNRNGDTDTQYF